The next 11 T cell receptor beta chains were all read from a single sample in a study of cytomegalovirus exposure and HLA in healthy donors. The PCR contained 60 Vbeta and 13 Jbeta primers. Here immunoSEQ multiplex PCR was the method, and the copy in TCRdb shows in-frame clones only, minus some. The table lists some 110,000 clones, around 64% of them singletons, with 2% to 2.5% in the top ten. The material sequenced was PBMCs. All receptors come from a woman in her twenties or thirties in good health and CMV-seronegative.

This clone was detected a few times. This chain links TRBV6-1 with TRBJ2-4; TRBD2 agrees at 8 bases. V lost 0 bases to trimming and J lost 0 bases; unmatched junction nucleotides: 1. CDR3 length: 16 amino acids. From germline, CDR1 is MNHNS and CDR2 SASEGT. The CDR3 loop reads CASSEALAGAKNIQYF. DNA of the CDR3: TGTGCCAGCAGTGAAGCGCTAGCGGGAGCCAAAAACATTCAGTACTTC.

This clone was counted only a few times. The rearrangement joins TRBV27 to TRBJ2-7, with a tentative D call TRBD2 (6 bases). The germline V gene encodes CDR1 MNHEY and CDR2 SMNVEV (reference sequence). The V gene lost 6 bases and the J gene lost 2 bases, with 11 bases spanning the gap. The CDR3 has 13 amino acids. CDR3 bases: TGTGCCAGCAGCCGCCGCGGGGCCTACGAGCAGTACTTC. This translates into CASSRRGAYEQYF.

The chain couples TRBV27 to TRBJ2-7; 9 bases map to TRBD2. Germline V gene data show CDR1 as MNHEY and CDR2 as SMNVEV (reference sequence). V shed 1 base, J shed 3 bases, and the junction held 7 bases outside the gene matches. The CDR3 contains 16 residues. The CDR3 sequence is CASSLFGSGSIYEQYF. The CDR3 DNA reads TGTGCCAGCAGTTTATTCGGTAGCGGGAGCATCTACGAGCAGTACTTC.

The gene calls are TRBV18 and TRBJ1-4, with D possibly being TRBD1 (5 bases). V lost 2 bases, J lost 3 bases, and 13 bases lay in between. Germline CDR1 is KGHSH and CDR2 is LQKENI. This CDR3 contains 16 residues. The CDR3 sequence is CASSPSMAGSNEKLFF. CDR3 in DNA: TGTGCCAGCTCACCATCGATGGCAGGGTCTAATGAAAAACTGTTTTTT.

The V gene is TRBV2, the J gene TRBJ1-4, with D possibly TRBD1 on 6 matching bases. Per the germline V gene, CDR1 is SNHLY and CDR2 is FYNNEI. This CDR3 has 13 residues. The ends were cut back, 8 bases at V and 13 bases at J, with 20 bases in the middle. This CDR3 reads CASSEERGSGLFF. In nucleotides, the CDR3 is TGTGCCAGCTCCGAAGAAAGGGGGTCGGGACTGTTTTTT.

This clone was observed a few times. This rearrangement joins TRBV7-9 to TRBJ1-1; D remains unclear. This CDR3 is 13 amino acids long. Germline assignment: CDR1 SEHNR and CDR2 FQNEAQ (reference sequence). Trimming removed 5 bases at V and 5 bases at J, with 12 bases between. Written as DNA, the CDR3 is TGTGCCAGCAGCCCACCATCCGGGACTGAAGCTTTCTTT. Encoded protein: CASSPPSGTEAFF. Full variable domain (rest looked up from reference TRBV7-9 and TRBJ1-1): DTGVSQNPRHKITKRGQNVTFRCDPISEHNRLYWYRQTLGQGPEFLTYFQNEAQLEKSRLLSDRFSAERPKGSFSTLEIQRTEQGDSAMYLCASSPPSGTEAFFGQGTRLTVV.

CDR3 protein: CASSLASSGSYNEQFF. In DNA form, the CDR3 reads TGCGCCAGCAGCTTGGCCTCTAGCGGGAGCTACAATGAGCAGTTCTTC. The J gene is TRBJ2-1, the V gene TRBV5-1; the match to TRBD2 covers 10 bases. The J segment lost 3 bases and the V segment lost 0 bases, leaving 3 bases of the junction unmatched. The CDR3 totals 16 residues. The germline CDR1 and CDR2 sequences are SGHRS and YFSETQ. The full variable domain, with the rest looked up from reference TRBV5-1 and TRBJ2-1, is KAGVTQTPRYLIKTRGQQVTLSCSPISGHRSVSWYQQTPGQGLQFLFEYFSETQRNKGNFPGRFSGRQFSNSRSEMNVSTLELGDSALYLCASSLASSGSYNEQFFGPGTRLTVL.

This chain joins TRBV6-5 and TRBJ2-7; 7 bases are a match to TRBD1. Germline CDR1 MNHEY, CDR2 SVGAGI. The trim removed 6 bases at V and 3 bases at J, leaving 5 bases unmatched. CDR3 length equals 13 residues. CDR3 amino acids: CASRPGQYYEQYF. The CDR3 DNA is TGTGCCAGCAGGCCGGGACAGTACTACGAGCAGTACTTC.

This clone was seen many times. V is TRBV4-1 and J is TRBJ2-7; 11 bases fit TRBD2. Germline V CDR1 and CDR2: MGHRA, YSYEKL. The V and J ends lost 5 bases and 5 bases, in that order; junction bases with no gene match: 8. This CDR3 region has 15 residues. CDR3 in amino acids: CASSDAIAGGDEQYF. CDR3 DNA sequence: TGCGCCAGCAGCGACGCTATAGCGGGAGGGGACGAGCAGTACTTC.

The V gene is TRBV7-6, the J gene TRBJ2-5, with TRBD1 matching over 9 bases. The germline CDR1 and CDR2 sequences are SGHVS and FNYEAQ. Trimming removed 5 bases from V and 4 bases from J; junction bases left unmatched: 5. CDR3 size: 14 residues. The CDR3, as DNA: TGTGCCAGCAGCCGGGACAGGGTTGGAGAGACCCAGTACTTC. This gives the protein CASSRDRVGETQYF.

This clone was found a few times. This CDR3 is CASSHGPGDDQPQHF. Here the CDR3 DNA reads TGTGCCAGTAGTCACGGCCCCGGAGATGATCAGCCCCAGCATTTT. The rearrangement joins TRBV19 to TRBJ1-5; D not resolved. CDR3 length: 15 amino acids. CDR1 and CDR2 (germline): LNHDA, SQIVND (reference sequence). Trimming took 5 bases from V and 5 from J, leaving 16 bases between them.